The entry below describes one T cell receptor (beta chain). The antigen remains unidentified. This sample is drawn from a study of OX40 agonist ivuxolimab in advanced cancers. General study results and limits: The mean number of expanded clones was higher in CD8+ T cells than in CD4+. Expanded peripheral T cells had an undetermined antigen specificity.

CDR1 is MNHEY, CDR2 SVGAGI, per germline. Trimming cost V 0 bases and J 6 bases, with 15 bases left between them. CDR3 length: 15 residues. Blood sampling was done at baseline, cycle 4 day 1, and cycle 7 day 1. Profiled with immunoSEQ multiplex PCR; TCRdb holds only in-frame clones, not every one. The sample lists around 60,000 clones, roughly 91% occurring once. The sample in question was CD4+ or CD8+ T cells sorted from blood, obtained in a trial of the OX40 agonist ivuxolimab. The receptor comes from an adult with an advanced solid tumor such as melanoma, head and neck, liver or kidney cancer. This chain connects TRBV6-5 to TRBJ2-7; D remains ambiguous. The CDR3 DNA reads TGTGCCAGCAGTTACTCTGTCCTAACACCTCTCGAGCAGTACTTC. Its protein product is CASSYSVLTPLEQYF.